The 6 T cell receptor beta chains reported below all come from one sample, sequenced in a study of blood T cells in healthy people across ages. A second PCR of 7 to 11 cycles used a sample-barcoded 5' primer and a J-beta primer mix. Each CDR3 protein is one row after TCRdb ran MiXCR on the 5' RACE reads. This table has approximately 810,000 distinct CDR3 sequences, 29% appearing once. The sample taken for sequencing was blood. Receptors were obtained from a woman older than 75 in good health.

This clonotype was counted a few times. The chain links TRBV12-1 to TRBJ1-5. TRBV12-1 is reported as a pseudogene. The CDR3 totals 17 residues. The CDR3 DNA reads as TGTGCCAGCAGCTTAGGCAGGGATTCTTATAGCGATCAGCCCCAGCATTTT. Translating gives CASSLGRDSYSDQPQHF.

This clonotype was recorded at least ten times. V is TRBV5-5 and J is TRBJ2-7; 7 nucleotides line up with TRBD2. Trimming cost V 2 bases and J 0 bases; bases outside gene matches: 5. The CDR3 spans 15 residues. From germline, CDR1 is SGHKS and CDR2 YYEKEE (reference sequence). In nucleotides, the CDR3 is TGTGCCAGCAGCTTTGGCGGGGGTATCTCCTACGAGCAGTACTTC. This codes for CASSFGGGISYEQYF.

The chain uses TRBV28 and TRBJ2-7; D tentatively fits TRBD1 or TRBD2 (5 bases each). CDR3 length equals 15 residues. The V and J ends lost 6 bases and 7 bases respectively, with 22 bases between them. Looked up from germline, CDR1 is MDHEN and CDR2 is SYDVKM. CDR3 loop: CASRIRGRTRNEQYF. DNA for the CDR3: TGTGCCAGCAGGATTCGGGGCAGGACTCGCAATGAGCAGTACTTC.

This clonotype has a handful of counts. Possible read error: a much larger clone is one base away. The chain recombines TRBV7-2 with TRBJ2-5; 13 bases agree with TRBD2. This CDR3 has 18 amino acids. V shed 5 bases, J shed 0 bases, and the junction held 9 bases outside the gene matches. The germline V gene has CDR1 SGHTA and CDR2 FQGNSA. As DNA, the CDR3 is TGTGCCAGCAGCCGGGGACTAGCGGGGTCCCATGACCAAGAGACCCAGTACTTC. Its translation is CASSRGLAGSHDQETQYF. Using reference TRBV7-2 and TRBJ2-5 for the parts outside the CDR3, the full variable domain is GAGVSQSPSNKVTEKGKDVELRCDPISGHTALYWYRQSLGQGLEFLIYFQGNSAPDKSGLPSDRFSAERTGGSVSTLTIQRTQQEDSAVYLCASSRGLAGSHDQETQYFGPGTRLLVL.

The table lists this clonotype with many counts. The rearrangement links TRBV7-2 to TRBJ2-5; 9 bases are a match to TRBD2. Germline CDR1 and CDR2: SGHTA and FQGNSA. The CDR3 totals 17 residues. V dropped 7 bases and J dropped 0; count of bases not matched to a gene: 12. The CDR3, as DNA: TGTGCCAGCACCTTCCGGATGGCGGGGGGGTACCAAGAGACCCAGTACTTC. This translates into CASTFRMAGGYQETQYF.

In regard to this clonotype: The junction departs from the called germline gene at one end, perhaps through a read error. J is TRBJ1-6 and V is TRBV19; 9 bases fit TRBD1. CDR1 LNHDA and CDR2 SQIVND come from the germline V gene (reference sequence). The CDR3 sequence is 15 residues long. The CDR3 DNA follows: TGTGCCAGTAGTTCGGACGGGACAGGGAGTTCACCCCTCTACTTT. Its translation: CASSSDGTGSSPLYF. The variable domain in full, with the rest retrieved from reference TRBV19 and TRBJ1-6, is DGGITQSPKYLFRKEGQNVTLSCEQNLNHDAMYWYRQDPGQGLRLIYYSQIVNDFQKGDIAEGYSVSREKKESFPLTVTSAQKNPTAFYLCASSSDGTGSSPLYFGNGTRLTVT.